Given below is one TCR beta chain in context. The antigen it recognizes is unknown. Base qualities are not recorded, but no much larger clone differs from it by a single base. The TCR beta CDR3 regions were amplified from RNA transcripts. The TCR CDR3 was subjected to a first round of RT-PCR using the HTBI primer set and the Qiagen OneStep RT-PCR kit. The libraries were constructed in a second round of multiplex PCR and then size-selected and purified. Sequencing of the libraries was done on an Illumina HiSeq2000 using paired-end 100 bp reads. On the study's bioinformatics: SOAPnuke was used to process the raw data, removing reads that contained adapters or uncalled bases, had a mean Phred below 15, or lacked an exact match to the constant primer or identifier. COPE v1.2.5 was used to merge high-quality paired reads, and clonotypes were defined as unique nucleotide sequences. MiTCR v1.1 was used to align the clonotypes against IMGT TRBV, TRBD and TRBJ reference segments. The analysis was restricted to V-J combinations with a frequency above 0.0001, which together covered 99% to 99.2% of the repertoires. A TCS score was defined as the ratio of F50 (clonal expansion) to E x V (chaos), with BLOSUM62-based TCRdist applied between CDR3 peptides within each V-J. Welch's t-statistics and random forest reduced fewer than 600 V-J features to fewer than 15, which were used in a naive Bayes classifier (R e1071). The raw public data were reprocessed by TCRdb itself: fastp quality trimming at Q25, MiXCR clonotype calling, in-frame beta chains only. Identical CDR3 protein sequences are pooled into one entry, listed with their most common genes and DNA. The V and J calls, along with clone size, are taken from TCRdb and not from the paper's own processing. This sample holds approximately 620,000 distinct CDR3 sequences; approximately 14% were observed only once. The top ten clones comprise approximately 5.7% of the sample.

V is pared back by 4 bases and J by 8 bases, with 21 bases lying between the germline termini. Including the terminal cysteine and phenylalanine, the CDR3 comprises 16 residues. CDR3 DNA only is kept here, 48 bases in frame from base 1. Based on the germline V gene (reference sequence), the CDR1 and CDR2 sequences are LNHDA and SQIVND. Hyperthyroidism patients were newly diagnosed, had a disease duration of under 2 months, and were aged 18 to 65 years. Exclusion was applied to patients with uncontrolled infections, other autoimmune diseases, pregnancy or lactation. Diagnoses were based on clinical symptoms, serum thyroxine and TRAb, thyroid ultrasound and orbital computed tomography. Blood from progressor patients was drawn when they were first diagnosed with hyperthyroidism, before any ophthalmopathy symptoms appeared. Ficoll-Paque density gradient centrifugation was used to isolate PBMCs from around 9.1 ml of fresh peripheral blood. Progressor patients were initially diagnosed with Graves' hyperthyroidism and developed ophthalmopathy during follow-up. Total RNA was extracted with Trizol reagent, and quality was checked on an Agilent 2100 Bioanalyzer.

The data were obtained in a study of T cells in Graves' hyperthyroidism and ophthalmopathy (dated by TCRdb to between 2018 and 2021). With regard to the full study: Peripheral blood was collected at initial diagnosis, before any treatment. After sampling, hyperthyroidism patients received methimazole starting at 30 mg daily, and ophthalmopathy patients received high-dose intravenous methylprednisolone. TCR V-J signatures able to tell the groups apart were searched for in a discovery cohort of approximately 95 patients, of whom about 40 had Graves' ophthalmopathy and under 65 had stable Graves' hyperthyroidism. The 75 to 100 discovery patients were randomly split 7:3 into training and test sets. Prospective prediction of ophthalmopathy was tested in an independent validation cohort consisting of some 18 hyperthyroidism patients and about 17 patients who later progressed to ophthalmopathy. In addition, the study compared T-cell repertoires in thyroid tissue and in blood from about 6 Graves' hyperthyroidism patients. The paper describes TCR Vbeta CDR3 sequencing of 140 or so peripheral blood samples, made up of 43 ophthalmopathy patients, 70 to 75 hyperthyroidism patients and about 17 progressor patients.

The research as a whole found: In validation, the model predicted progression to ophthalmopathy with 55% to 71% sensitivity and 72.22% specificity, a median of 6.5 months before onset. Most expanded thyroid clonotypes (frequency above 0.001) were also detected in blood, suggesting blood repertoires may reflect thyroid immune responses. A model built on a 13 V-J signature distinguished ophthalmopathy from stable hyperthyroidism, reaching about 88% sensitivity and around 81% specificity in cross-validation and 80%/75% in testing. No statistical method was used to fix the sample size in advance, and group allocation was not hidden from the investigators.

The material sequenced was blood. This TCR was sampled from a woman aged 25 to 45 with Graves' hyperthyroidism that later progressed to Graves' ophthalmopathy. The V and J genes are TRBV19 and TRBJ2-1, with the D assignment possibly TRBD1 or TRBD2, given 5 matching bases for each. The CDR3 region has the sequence CASSNAGTPSVDEQFF. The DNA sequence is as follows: TGTGCCAGTAGTAACGCCGGGACCCCGTCGGTCGATGAGCAGTTCTTC.